This record covers a single T cell receptor (beta chain). This specimen belongs to a study of blood T cell repertoires in COVID-19. TCRdb's copy holds only in-frame clones and misses some; the assay was immunoSEQ multiplex PCR. This table holds approximately 390,000 clones, around 87% found once. The CDR3 is made up of 16 amino acids. The trim removed 3 bases at V and 1 base at J, leaving 6 bases unmatched. Germline V gene sequence: CDR1 KGHSH, CDR2 LQKENI. The sequence came from a woman aged 55-75 years with COVID-19, enrolled during active disease. V gene TRBV18 combines with J gene TRBJ2-3, with 8 bases fitting TRBD2. The specimen was peripheral blood. CDR3 in DNA: TGTGCCAGCTCACCTCTCGGGGGGGGACGCACAGATACGCAGTATTTT. Protein sequence: CASSPLGGGRTDTQYF. Complete variable domain (other parts from reference TRBV18 and TRBJ2-3): NAGVMQNPRHLVRRRGQEARLRCSPMKGHSHVYWYRQLPEEGLKFMVYLQKENIIDESGMPKERFSAEFPKEGPSILRIQQVVRGDSAAYFCASSPLGGGRTDTQYFGPGTRLTVL.